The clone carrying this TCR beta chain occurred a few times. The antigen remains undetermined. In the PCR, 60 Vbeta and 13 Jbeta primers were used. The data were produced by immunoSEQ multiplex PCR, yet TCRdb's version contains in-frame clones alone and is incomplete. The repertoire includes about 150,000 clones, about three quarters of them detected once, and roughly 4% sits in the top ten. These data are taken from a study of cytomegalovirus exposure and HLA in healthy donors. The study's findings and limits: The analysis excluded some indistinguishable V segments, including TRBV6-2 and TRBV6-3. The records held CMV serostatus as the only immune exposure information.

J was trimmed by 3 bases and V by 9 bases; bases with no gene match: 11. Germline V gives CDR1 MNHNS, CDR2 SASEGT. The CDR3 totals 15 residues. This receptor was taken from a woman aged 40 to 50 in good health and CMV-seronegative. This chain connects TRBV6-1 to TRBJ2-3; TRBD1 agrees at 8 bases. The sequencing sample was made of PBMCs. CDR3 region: CASSHGQGATDTQYF. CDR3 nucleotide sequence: TGTGCCAGTTCCCACGGGCAGGGGGCTACAGATACGCAGTATTTT.